This TCR beta chain was captured in a study of CD8 T cells in ankylosing spondylitis. Overall study findings and caveats: Reported data indicate significant enrichment of disease-linked clones within matched ankylosing spondylitis synovial fluid. Several highly homologous variants made up a TCR beta motif that seemed to typify ankylosing spondylitis blood.

J lost 5 bases, V lost 5 bases, and 11 bases had no gene match. The CDR3 runs to 15 residues. Germline loops: CDR1 SGHTA, CDR2 FQGNSA. TCRdb re-derived calls from the 5' RACE reads in MiXCR, one entry per CDR3 protein. The table includes under 950,000 distinct CDR3 sequences, around 20% detected once. Comments on this clonotype: No antigen is known for it.

Sequenced material: blood, either unsorted or a sorted T cell fraction (not recorded which). The clonotype originates from a male donor with ankylosing spondylitis. The chain combines TRBV7-2 with TRBJ2-7; TRBD1 matches 8 bases. CDR3 sequence (DNA): TGTGCCAGCAGCCCCCGGTGGACAGGGCTGGACGAGCAGTACTTC. Residues: CASSPRWTGLDEQYF. Looking up the rest from reference TRBV7-2 and TRBJ2-7 gives the full variable domain: GAGVSQSPSNKVTEKGKDVELRCDPISGHTALYWYRQSLGQGLEFLIYFQGNSAPDKSGLPSDRFSAERTGGSVSTLTIQRTQQEDSAVYLCASSPRWTGLDEQYFGPGTRLTVT.